One sample yielded the 13 T cell receptor beta chains listed below, sequenced in a study of cytomegalovirus exposure and HLA in healthy donors. Primers included in the PCR were 60 Vbeta and 13 Jbeta primers. The method was immunoSEQ multiplex PCR; TCRdb's version includes in-frame clones alone and lacks a portion of them. The sample has about 130,000 clones; 65% to 75% are singletons. The sequenced material came from PBMCs. These receptor sequences come from a man aged 35 to 55 in good health and CMV-seropositive.

V gene TRBV7-4 combines with J gene TRBJ1-5; 12 nucleotides align to TRBD1. The CDR3 sequence is 17 residues long. Germline V gives CDR1 SGHVT, CDR2 SQSDAQ. J lost 5 bases, V lost 1 base, and 6 bases had no gene match. The CDR3 reads CASSLEGTGGAYQPQHF. In DNA, the CDR3 is TGTGCCAGCAGCTTAGAAGGGACAGGGGGCGCCTATCAGCCCCAGCATTTT.

This rearrangement joins TRBV9 to TRBJ2-3, with TRBD1 matching over 7 bases. This CDR3 comprises 14 residues. V lost 3 bases, J lost 3 bases, and 4 bases stayed unmatched. CDR1 is SGDLS, CDR2 YYNGEE, per germline. The CDR3 loop is CASSAAQGTDTQYF. The DNA for the CDR3 is TGTGCCAGCAGCGCCGCACAGGGGACAGATACGCAGTATTTT.

In this sample, this clone turned up a few times. V and J are TRBV30 and TRBJ1-4; 7 bases agree with TRBD1. This CDR3 has 14 amino acids. Germline V gene lookup returns CDR1 GTSNPN and CDR2 SVGIG (reference sequence). V gave up 0 bases and J gave up 8 bases; unmatched junction bases: 6. The CDR3 DNA reads TGTGCCTGGAGTGTATCAGGGGGTCGGGAAAAACTGTTTTTT. Encoded protein: CAWSVSGGREKLFF.

The rearrangement joins TRBV5-1 to TRBJ2-3; TRBD2 aligns across 8 bases. The CDR3 runs 16 residues. Germline CDR1 and CDR2: SGHRS and YFSETQ. Unmatched junction bases numbered 4, after V lost 1 base and J lost 0 bases. The CDR3 coding sequence is TGCGCCAGCAGCTTGAGCCCGGGGGGGAGCACAGATACGCAGTATTTT. Residues: CASSLSPGGSTDTQYF.

This chain links TRBV6-5 with TRBJ1-6, with no clear D. The germline CDR1 and CDR2 sequences are MNHEY and SVGAGI. The CDR3 sequence is 14 residues long. V dropped 6 bases and J dropped 2 bases, with 8 bases sitting between them. Here the CDR3 DNA reads TGTGCCAGCAGGAAGTCTACCTATAATTCACCCCTCCACTTT. Protein: CASRKSTYNSPLHF.

The rearrangement links TRBV4-3 to TRBJ2-1, with D perhaps TRBD1 (6 bases). Germline V CDR1 and CDR2: LGHNA, YSLEER. This CDR3 has 14 residues. V lost 2 bases and J 3 bases, leaving 8 bases between the germline ends. CDR3 nucleotide sequence: TGCGCCAGCAGCCAAACAGGGAACTACAATGAGCAGTTCTTC. Protein product: CASSQTGNYNEQFF.

This clone appeared a single time. CDR3 protein: CASSKTSGSTDTQYF. CDR3 coding DNA: TGTGCCAGCAGTAAGACTTCGGGGAGCACAGATACGCAGTATTTT. This rearrangement joins TRBV6-6 to TRBJ2-3; possible D gene TRBD2, 5 bases. Germline lookup yields CDR1 MNHNY and CDR2 SVGAGI (reference sequence). The V and J ends lost 5 bases and 0 bases respectively, with 12 bases between them. The CDR3 consists of 15 residues.

The chain joins TRBV7-3 to TRBJ2-7; 7 bases are a match to TRBD1. CDR3 length: 15 residues. J lost 4 bases, V lost 5 bases, and 11 bases had no gene match. Germline CDR1 and CDR2: SGHTA and FQGTGA. The CDR3 protein is CASSPDRARVYEQYF. The DNA of the CDR3 is TGTGCCAGCAGCCCCGACAGGGCACGAGTTTACGAGCAGTACTTC.

The chain carries TRBV5-6 and TRBJ2-3, with a tentative D call TRBD2 (5 bases). This CDR3 region has 16 residues. V lost 0 bases and J lost 0, with 11 bases in between. Germline V gives CDR1 SGHDT, CDR2 YYEEEE. The chain's CDR3 is CASSLAQRISTDTQYF. The CDR3 DNA reads as TGTGCCAGCAGCTTGGCACAGCGGATTAGCACAGATACGCAGTATTTT.

The chain employs TRBV6-4 and TRBJ2-1; 7 positions agree with TRBD2. The CDR3 totals 15 residues. Germline CDR1 reads MRHNA; CDR2 reads SNTAGT. J lost 8 bases, V lost 6 bases, and 13 bases had no gene match. The CDR3 protein is CASSEQGEGGDEQFF. CDR3 bases: TGTGCCAGCAGCGAACAAGGGGAGGGAGGGGATGAGCAGTTCTTC.

The sample holds one count of this clone. The chain couples TRBV4-2 to TRBJ1-5; D unclear. The V end was cut by 0 bases, the J end by 0 bases, with 9 bases between. The CDR3 runs 16 residues. The germline V gene has CDR1 LGHNA and CDR2 YNFKEQ. The CDR3 is CASSQDNFYSNQPQHF. The CDR3 DNA is TGTGCCAGCAGCCAAGATAATTTTTATAGCAATCAGCCCCAGCATTTT.

The chain couples TRBV25-1 to TRBJ1-1, with 8 nucleotides matching TRBD1. The V gene end was trimmed by 4 bases and the J gene end by 7 bases; junction bases not matched to a gene: 2. This CDR3 is 12 amino acids long. CDR1 and CDR2 (germline): MGHDK, SYGVNS. In DNA, the CDR3 is TGTGCCAGCAGTGGGGGGACAGGTGAAGCTTTCTTT. Translated, it gives CASSGGTGEAFF.

The chain links TRBV7-8 to TRBJ2-1; 9 bases fit TRBD2. Germline loops: CDR1 SGHVS, CDR2 FQNEAQ. Germline trimming cut 3 bases from V and 4 bases from J; bases unmatched to any gene: 7. The CDR3 totals 16 residues. The CDR3 nucleotides are TGTGCCAGCAGCTTTTATGAGACTAGCGGTTACAATGAGCAGTTCTTC. This sequence encodes CASSFYETSGYNEQFF.